This T cell receptor (beta chain) was found in a study of blood T cell repertoires in COVID-19. At the level of the study: T cells, B-cell-depleted T cells, or PBMCs supplied cDNA or gDNA.

Profiling relied on immunoSEQ multiplex PCR, and the TCRdb table lists in-frame clones only, not all of them. This sample has around 150,000 clones, with approximately 82% found just once. This clone was counted only a few times. The clonotype originates from a man aged 60 to 69 who had recovered from COVID-19. The specimen sequenced was peripheral blood.

This chain's CDR3 is CASSHRGNEQFF. CDR3 nucleotides: TGTGCCAGCAGCCACAGAGGTAATGAGCAGTTCTTC. This sequence joins TRBV14 and TRBJ2-1; unclear D gene. Per germline, CDR1 SGHDN and CDR2 FVKESK. The length of the CDR3 is 12 residues. The V end lost 3 bases, the J end lost 7 bases, and 7 bases lay between the germline ends.